A selection of T cell receptor beta chains follows, all from one sample in a study of T cells in Graves' hyperthyroidism and ophthalmopathy. TCRdb independently ran MiXCR on the multiplex PCR reads; one entry per CDR3 protein. The data hold 490,000 or so distinct CDR3 sequences, with 40% to 50% observed a single time. The specimen was peripheral blood or thyroid tissue (not recorded which). The origin of the receptors is an adult woman with Graves' disease, either hyperthyroidism or ophthalmopathy (not recorded which). The CDR3 runs from the conserved cysteine through the conserved F or W. The D gene is left open where the match is weak. Rows may omit the clone size; those that give it use once, few, many or a size class.

D gene: -; clone size: few; V gene: TRBV10-3; J gene: TRBJ1-1; CDR3 protein: CATRIGVGTEAFF; CDR3 DNA: TGTGCCACAAGGATAGGGGTTGGCACTGAAGCTTTCTTT
D gene: -; clone size: -; V gene: TRBV11-2; J gene: TRBJ2-6; CDR3 protein: CASCNPGTVLTF; CDR3 DNA: TGTGCCAGCTGCAACCCCGGGACCGTCCTGACTTTC
D gene: -; clone size: -; V gene: TRBV6-6; J gene: TRBJ1-5; CDR3 protein: CASKAGALGSNQPQHF; CDR3 DNA: TGTGCCAGCAAAGCAGGGGCCCTAGGCAGCAATCAGCCCCAGCATTTT
D gene: TRBD2; clone size: -; V gene: TRBV2; J gene: TRBJ2-5; CDR3 protein: CASSEGGTSGRKETQYF; CDR3 DNA: TGTGCCAGCAGTGAAGGGGGGACTAGCGGGAGGAAAGAGACCCAGTACTTC
D gene: -; clone size: -; V gene: TRBV7-8; J gene: TRBJ1-2; CDR3 protein: CASSLGRAKQGYGYTF; CDR3 DNA: TGTGCCAGCAGCTTAGGCCGGGCGAAACAGGGCTATGGCTACACCTTC
D gene: -; clone size: many; V gene: TRBV10-3; J gene: TRBJ1-2; CDR3 protein: CAISEGGANYRGF; CDR3 DNA: TGTGCCATCAGTGAAGGAGGGGCGAACTATCGCGGCTTC
D gene: TRBD1; clone size: -; V gene: TRBV20-1; J gene: TRBJ1-2; CDR3 protein: CSARVGPYGTGKEDGYTF; CDR3 DNA: TGCAGTGCTAGAGTAGGACCGTATGGGACAGGGAAGGAAGATGGCTACACCTTC
D gene: TRBD2; clone size: -; V gene: TRBV6-1; J gene: TRBJ2-7; CDR3 protein: CASRGAGASSYEQYF; CDR3 DNA: TGTGCCAGCAGGGGAGCGGGGGCCAGCTCCTACGAGCAGTACTTC
D gene: -; clone size: many; V gene: TRBV11-2; J gene: TRBJ1-3; CDR3 protein: CASSLDRWTSGNTIYF; CDR3 DNA: TGTGCCAGCAGCTTAGATCGATGGACTTCTGGAAACACCATATATTTT
D gene: -; clone size: -; V gene: TRBV7-6; J gene: TRBJ1-4; CDR3 protein: CASSLGTGEKLFF; CDR3 DNA: TGTGCCAGCAGCTTAGGCACGGGTGAAAAACTGTTTTTT
D gene: -; clone size: -; V gene: TRBV20-1; J gene: TRBJ1-2; CDR3 protein: CSARVGARGGDGYTF; CDR3 DNA: TGCAGTGCTAGAGTCGGGGCCAGGGGAGGCGATGGCTACACCTTC
D gene: TRBD1; clone size: few; V gene: TRBV24-1; J gene: TRBJ2-5; CDR3 protein: CATSDLRVTGEETQYF; CDR3 DNA: TGTGCCACCAGTGATTTGCGGGTAACAGGGGAAGAGACCCAGTACTTC
D gene: TRBD2; clone size: -; V gene: TRBV7-2; J gene: TRBJ2-7; CDR3 protein: CASSPHGLASYEQYF; CDR3 DNA: TGTGCCAGCAGCCCCCACGGACTAGCCTCCTACGAGCAGTACTTC
D gene: -; clone size: -; V gene: TRBV7-9; J gene: TRBJ1-1; CDR3 protein: CASSQRPNMNTEAFF; CDR3 DNA: TGTGCCAGCAGCCAGCGCCCTAACATGAACACTGAAGCTTTCTTT
D gene: -; clone size: few; V gene: TRBV28; J gene: TRBJ1-1; CDR3 protein: CASRREVGTEAFF; CDR3 DNA: TGTGCCAGCAGGCGCGAGGTAGGGACTGAAGCTTTCTTT
D gene: -; clone size: -; V gene: TRBV11-1; J gene: TRBJ2-2; CDR3 protein: CASSLDIGRNTGELFF; CDR3 DNA: TGTGCCAGCAGCCTGGACATTGGGAGGAACACCGGGGAGCTGTTTTTT
D gene: -; clone size: many; V gene: TRBV5-1; J gene: TRBJ1-1; CDR3 protein: CASSFKWAAFF; CDR3 DNA: TGCGCCAGCAGCTTCAAGTGGGCAGCTTTCTTT
D gene: TRBD1; clone size: -; V gene: TRBV7-2; J gene: TRBJ1-2; CDR3 protein: CASSHGTADGYTF; CDR3 DNA: TGTGCCAGCAGTCATGGGACAGCAGATGGCTACACCTTC
D gene: -; clone size: -; V gene: TRBV6-5; J gene: TRBJ1-5; CDR3 protein: CASSYRGSEQPQHF; CDR3 DNA: TGTGCCAGCAGTTACAGGGGATCAGAACAGCCCCAGCATTTT
D gene: -; clone size: many; V gene: TRBV7-2; J gene: TRBJ2-5; CDR3 protein: CASSLALLVGETQYF; CDR3 DNA: TGTGCCAGCAGCTTAGCGCTACTAGTGGGTGAGACCCAGTACTTC
D gene: -; clone size: few; V gene: TRBV28; J gene: TRBJ1-2; CDR3 protein: CASSSTLFGYTF; CDR3 DNA: TGTGCCAGCAGTTCGACCCTTTTCGGCTACACCTTC
D gene: -; clone size: -; V gene: TRBV2; J gene: TRBJ1-2; CDR3 protein: CASSEAGDSIPAGYTF; CDR3 DNA: TGTGCCAGCAGTGAAGCAGGAGACTCCATCCCGGCTGGCTACACCTTC
D gene: -; clone size: -; V gene: TRBV2; J gene: TRBJ1-5; CDR3 protein: CASSEERGDQPQHF; CDR3 DNA: TGTGCCAGCAGTGAAGAAAGGGGGGATCAGCCCCAGCATTTT
D gene: TRBD2; clone size: -; V gene: TRBV6-1; J gene: TRBJ2-1; CDR3 protein: CASSGLAGGQGEQFF; CDR3 DNA: TGTGCCAGCAGCGGACTAGCGGGAGGGCAGGGTGAGCAGTTCTTC
D gene: TRBD2; clone size: many; V gene: TRBV5-1; J gene: TRBJ2-7; CDR3 protein: CASSQSSGSYEQYF; CDR3 DNA: TGCGCCAGCAGCCAGTCCAGCGGGAGCTACGAGCAGTACTTC
D gene: -; clone size: many; V gene: TRBV20-1; J gene: TRBJ1-5; CDR3 protein: CSATPGAAYSNQPQHF; CDR3 DNA: TGCAGTGCTACTCCCGGGGCAGCCTATAGCAATCAGCCCCAGCATTTT
D gene: -; clone size: -; V gene: TRBV12-3/TRBV12-4; J gene: TRBJ2-5; CDR3 protein: CASILPRVVGEAQYF; CDR3 DNA: TGTGCCAGCATCTTACCTAGGGTCGTCGGGGAGGCCCAGTACTTC
D gene: -; clone size: many; V gene: TRBV4-2; J gene: TRBJ1-1; CDR3 protein: CATRGWNTEAFF; CDR3 DNA: TGTGCCACCAGGGGCTGGAACACTGAAGCTTTCTTT
D gene: -; clone size: -; V gene: TRBV7-2; J gene: TRBJ1-5; CDR3 protein: CASSLAGPGQPQHF; CDR3 DNA: TGTGCCAGCAGCTTAGCCGGACCGGGGCAGCCCCAGCATTTT
D gene: -; clone size: many; V gene: TRBV29-1; J gene: TRBJ1-1; CDR3 protein: CSVEDMADTEAFF; CDR3 DNA: TGCAGCGTTGAAGATATGGCAGACACTGAAGCTTTCTTT
D gene: -; clone size: many; V gene: TRBV9; J gene: TRBJ1-4; CDR3 protein: CASSPGVANEKLFF; CDR3 DNA: TGTGCCAGCAGCCCCGGGGTGGCTAATGAAAAACTGTTTTTT
D gene: -; clone size: few; V gene: TRBV29-1; J gene: TRBJ1-2; CDR3 protein: CSVEAQHGYTF; CDR3 DNA: TGCAGCGTTGAGGCACAGCATGGCTACACCTTC
D gene: -; clone size: -; V gene: TRBV2; J gene: TRBJ2-5; CDR3 protein: CASSGWAIQETQYF; CDR3 DNA: TGTGCCAGCAGTGGTTGGGCAATCCAAGAGACCCAGTACTTC
D gene: TRBD1; clone size: -; V gene: TRBV7-9; J gene: TRBJ2-5; CDR3 protein: CASSIGQGIETQYF; CDR3 DNA: TGTGCCAGCAGCATTGGACAGGGGATAGAGACCCAGTACTTC
D gene: -; clone size: many; V gene: TRBV5-4; J gene: TRBJ1-4; CDR3 protein: CASSLGDRGGEKLFF; CDR3 DNA: TGTGCCAGCAGCTTGGGAGACCGGGGAGGTGAAAAACTGTTTTTT
D gene: -; clone size: -; V gene: TRBV20-1; J gene: TRBJ1-4; CDR3 protein: CSAKHRRSEKLFF; CDR3 DNA: TGCAGTGCTAAGCACAGAAGGAGCGAAAAACTGTTTTTT
D gene: -; clone size: many; V gene: TRBV7-9; J gene: TRBJ2-7; CDR3 protein: CASRPDGLTNEQYF; CDR3 DNA: TGTGCCAGCAGGCCCGACGGCCTTACGAACGAGCAGTACTTC
D gene: -; clone size: few; V gene: TRBV29-1; J gene: TRBJ2-7; CDR3 protein: CSVWQGYEQYF; CDR3 DNA: TGCAGCGTTTGGCAGGGTTACGAGCAGTACTTC
D gene: TRBD1; clone size: once; V gene: TRBV29-1; J gene: TRBJ2-7; CDR3 protein: CSPGGQGANEQYF; CDR3 DNA: TGCAGCCCTGGGGGACAGGGTGCCAACGAGCAGTACTTC
D gene: -; clone size: -; V gene: TRBV7-9; J gene: TRBJ1-2; CDR3 protein: CATTGRGYTF; CDR3 DNA: TGTGCCACTACAGGGCGGGGCTACACCTTC
D gene: -; clone size: many; V gene: TRBV4-1; J gene: TRBJ1-5; CDR3 protein: CASSQDTTGTQPQHF; CDR3 DNA: TGCGCCAGCAGCCAAGATACTACGGGGACTCAGCCCCAGCATTTT